The 7 T cell receptor beta chains below were found in one sample sequenced in a study of post-analysis software for immune sequencing data. Whole-study results and caveats: With TRBV5-6, TRBV5-1 and TRBV20-1 included, several TRBV segments were more frequent in patients than in controls.

Tagging with unique molecular identifiers was a feature of the TCR beta cDNA libraries. TCRdb recomputed calls from the PCR reads with MiXCR, one row per CDR3 protein. Among just over 250,000 distinct CDR3 sequences listed, less than 40% were seen once. What these receptors recognize is not known. Sequenced sample: blood. These receptors came from a girl aged 10-17 years with multiple sclerosis.

The chain employs TRBV10-3 and TRBJ2-4; D is possibly TRBD2 (6 bases). TRBJ2-7 explains the end of the DNA better; the J call may be wrong. Germline V gene sequence: CDR1 ENHRY, CDR2 SYGVKD. CDR3 length: 13 amino acids. The CDR3 here is CAISPREFHEQYF. The CDR3, as DNA: TGTGCCATCAGCCCCCGGGAGTTCCACGAGCAGTACTTC.

This chain connects TRBV7-9 to TRBJ2-6; D gene unclear. The germline V gene encodes CDR1 SEHNR and CDR2 FQNEAQ (reference sequence). The CDR3 loop spans 18 amino acids. With 5 bases removed from V and 1 base from J, the gap between germline ends came to 18 bases. The CDR3 sequence is CASSTPNPMGSGANVLTF. CDR3 nucleotide sequence: TGTGCCAGCAGCACCCCTAATCCAATGGGGTCTGGGGCCAACGTCCTGACTTTC.

This clonotype was seen ten or more times. The chain recombines TRBV7-2 with TRBJ2-7; 10 bases are shared with TRBD1. V lost 1 base and J lost 2; bases outside the gene matches: 2. This CDR3 is 15 amino acids long. CDR1 and CDR2 from the germline V gene are SGHTA and FQGNSA. The chain's CDR3 is CASSLEGTGAYEQYF. The CDR3 coding sequence is TGTGCCAGCAGCTTAGAGGGGACAGGGGCCTACGAGCAGTACTTC. The full variable domain, in which reference TRBV7-2 and TRBJ2-7 provide the parts outside the CDR3, is GAGVSQSPSNKVTEKGKDVELRCDPISGHTALYWYRQSLGQGLEFLIYFQGNSAPDKSGLPSDRFSAERTGGSVSTLTIQRTQQEDSAVYLCASSLEGTGAYEQYFGPGTRLTVT.

This clonotype has at least ten counts. The CDR3 nucleotides read TGTGCCAGCAGTCTTTCCGTTGGCGGGCCGAGCACAGATACGCAGTATTTT. It encodes CASSLSVGGPSTDTQYF. The rearrangement links TRBV6-1 to TRBJ2-3; possibly TRBD2 for D (5 bases). The CDR3 covers 17 residues. Trimming removed 5 bases from V and 0 bases from J, with 18 bases in between. CDR1 is MNHNS, CDR2 SASEGT, per germline.

This clonotype occurred a few times. The gene calls are TRBV3-1 and TRBJ1-1, with D possibly being TRBD1 (5 bases). The CDR3 has 16 residues. Germline V gene data show CDR1 as LGHDT and CDR2 as YNNKEL (reference sequence). Trimming took 1 base from V and 2 from J, leaving 14 bases between them. CDR3: CASSQGGTLLNTEAFF. The CDR3 bases are TGTGCCAGCAGCCAAGGTGGGACCCTTCTTAACACTGAAGCTTTCTTT. The full variable domain, with the rest looked up from reference TRBV3-1 and TRBJ1-1, is DTAVSQTPKYLVTQMGNDKSIKCEQNLGHDTMYWYKQDSKKFLKIMFSYNNKELIINETVPNRFSPKSPDKAHLNLHINSLELGDSAVYFCASSQGGTLLNTEAFFGQGTRLTVV.

Comment on this clonotype: A single base separates this from a much larger clone, so it may be a read error. The chain uses TRBV6-1 and TRBJ2-3, with D tentatively TRBD1 (5 bases). The CDR3 has 15 residues. The V gene's germline CDR1 is MNHNS and CDR2 SASEGT. CDR3 in amino acids: CTSSDLRGRTDTQYF. For the CDR3, the DNA is TGTACCAGCAGTGATTTAAGGGGCCGCACAGATACGCAGTATTTT.

This clonotype was detected many times. The chain recombines TRBV7-6 with TRBJ2-5, with D possibly TRBD2 on 5 matching bases. CDR1 is SGHVS, CDR2 FNYEAQ, per germline. The CDR3 totals 15 residues. V was pared by 5 bases and J by 2 bases, with 15 bases between. DNA of the CDR3: TGTGCCAGCAGCGAGCCGAGTTGGGAGCAAGAGACCCAGTACTTC. As protein: CASSEPSWEQETQYF.